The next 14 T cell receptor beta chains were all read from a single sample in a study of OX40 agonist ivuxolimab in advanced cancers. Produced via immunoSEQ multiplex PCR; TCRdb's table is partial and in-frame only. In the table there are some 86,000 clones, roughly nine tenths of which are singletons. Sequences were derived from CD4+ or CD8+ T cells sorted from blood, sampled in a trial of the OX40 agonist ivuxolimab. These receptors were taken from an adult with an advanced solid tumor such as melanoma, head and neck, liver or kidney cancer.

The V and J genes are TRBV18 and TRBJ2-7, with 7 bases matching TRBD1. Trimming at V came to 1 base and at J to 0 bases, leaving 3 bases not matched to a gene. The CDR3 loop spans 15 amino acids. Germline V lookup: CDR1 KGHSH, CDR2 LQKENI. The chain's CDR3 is CASSPLQGSSYEQYF. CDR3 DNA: TGTGCCAGCTCACCACTACAGGGGAGCTCCTACGAGCAGTACTTC.

CDR3 nucleotide sequence: TGTGCCATCAGGGACTCCCGGGCCGACAATGAGCAGTTCTTC. As protein: CAIRDSRADNEQFF. The chain joins TRBV10-3 to TRBJ2-1, with D perhaps matching TRBD2 (5 bases). This CDR3 has 14 amino acids. V dropped 6 bases and J dropped 5 bases, with 14 bases sitting between them. The germline V gene encodes CDR1 ENHRY and CDR2 SYGVKD.

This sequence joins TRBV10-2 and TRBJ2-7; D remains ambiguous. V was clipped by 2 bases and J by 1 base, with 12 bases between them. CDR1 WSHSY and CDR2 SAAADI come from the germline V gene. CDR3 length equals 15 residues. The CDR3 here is CASSEPWAESYEQYF. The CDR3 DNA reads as TGCGCCAGCAGTGAGCCGTGGGCGGAGTCCTACGAGCAGTACTTC.

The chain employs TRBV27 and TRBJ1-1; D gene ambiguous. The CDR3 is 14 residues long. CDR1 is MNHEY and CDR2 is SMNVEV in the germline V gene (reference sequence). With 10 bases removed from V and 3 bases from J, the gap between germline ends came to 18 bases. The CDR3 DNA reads TGTGCCACCTGGTCGGCCGGCGCGGACACTGAAGCTTTCTTT. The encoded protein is CATWSAGADTEAFF.

The CDR3 DNA reads as TGTGCCAGCAGCTTAGTCGTTAGCGGGAGCGGGAATGAGCAGTTCTTC. Protein sequence: CASSLVVSGSGNEQFF. J is TRBJ2-1 and V is TRBV11-2; 9 positions agree with TRBD2. Germline assignment: CDR1 SGHAT and CDR2 FQNNGV. This CDR3 is built from 16 residues. V lost 1 base to trimming and J lost 7 bases; unmatched junction nucleotides: 8. Full variable domain (missing parts from reference TRBV11-2 and TRBJ2-1): EAGVAQSPRYKIIEKRQSVAFWCNPISGHATLYWYQQILGQGPKLLIQFQNNGVVDDSQLPKDRFSAERLKGVDSTLKIQPAKLEDSAVYLCASSLVVSGSGNEQFFGPGTRLTVL.

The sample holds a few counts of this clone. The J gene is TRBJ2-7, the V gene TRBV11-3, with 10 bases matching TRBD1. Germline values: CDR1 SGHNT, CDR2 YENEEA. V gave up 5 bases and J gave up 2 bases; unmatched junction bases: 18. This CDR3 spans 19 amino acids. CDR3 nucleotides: TGTGCCAGCAGCCCTAGCGAAGACAGGGGGCCACTCGAAACCTACGAGCAGTACTTC. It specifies CASSPSEDRGPLETYEQYF.

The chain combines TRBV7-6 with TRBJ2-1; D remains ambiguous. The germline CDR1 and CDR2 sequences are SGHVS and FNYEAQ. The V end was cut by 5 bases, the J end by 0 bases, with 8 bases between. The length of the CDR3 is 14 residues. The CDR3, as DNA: TGTGCCAGCAGCCCAGCCAGCTCCTACAATGAGCAGTTCTTC. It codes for CASSPASSYNEQFF.

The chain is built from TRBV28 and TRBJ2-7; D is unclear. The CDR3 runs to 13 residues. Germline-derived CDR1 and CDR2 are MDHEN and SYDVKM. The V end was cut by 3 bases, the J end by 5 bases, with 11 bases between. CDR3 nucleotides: TGTGCCAGCAGTTTCCAAGGTAGTGACGAGCAGTACTTC. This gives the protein CASSFQGSDEQYF. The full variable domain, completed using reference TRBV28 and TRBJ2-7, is DVKVTQSSRYLVKRTGEKVFLECVQDMDHENMFWYRQDPGLGLRLIYFSYDVKMKEKGDIPEGYSVSREKKERFSLILESASTNQTSMYLCASSFQGSDEQYFGPGTRLTVT.

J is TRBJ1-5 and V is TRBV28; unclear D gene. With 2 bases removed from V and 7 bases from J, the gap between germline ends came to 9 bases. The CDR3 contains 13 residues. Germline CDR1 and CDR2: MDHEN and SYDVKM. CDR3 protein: CASSLDLWQPQHF. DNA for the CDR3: TGTGCCAGCAGTTTAGACCTATGGCAGCCCCAGCATTTT.

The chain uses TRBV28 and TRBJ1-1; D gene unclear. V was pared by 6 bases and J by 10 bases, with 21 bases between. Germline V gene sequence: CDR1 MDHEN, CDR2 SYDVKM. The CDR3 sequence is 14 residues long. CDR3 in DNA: TGTGCCAGCAGAGAAGACTCGGTCGGTTATGTAGCTTTCTTT. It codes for CASREDSVGYVAFF.

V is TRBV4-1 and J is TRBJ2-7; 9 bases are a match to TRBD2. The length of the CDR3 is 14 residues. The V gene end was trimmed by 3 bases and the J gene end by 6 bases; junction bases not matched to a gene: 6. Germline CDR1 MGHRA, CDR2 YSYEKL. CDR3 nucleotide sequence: TGCGCCAGCAGCCACCCGGGACTAGCCCTCGAGCAGTACTTC. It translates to CASSHPGLALEQYF.

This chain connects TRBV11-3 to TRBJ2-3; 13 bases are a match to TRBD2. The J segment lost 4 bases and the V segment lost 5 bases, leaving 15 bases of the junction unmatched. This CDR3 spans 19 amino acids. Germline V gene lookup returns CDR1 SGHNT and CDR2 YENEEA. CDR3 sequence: CASSMRTSGSLVGADTQYF. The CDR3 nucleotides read TGTGCCAGCAGCATGAGGACTAGCGGGAGTTTAGTCGGAGCAGATACGCAGTATTTT.

CDR3 sequence reads: CASSQDGQGATNEQYF. CDR3 coding DNA: TGCGCCAGCAGCCAAGATGGACAGGGGGCCACTAACGAGCAGTACTTC. This chain links TRBV4-1 with TRBJ2-7; 11 bases align to TRBD1. Germline V CDR1 and CDR2: MGHRA, YSYEKL. The CDR3 is 16 residues long. V lost 0 bases, J lost 5 bases, and 6 bases stayed unmatched.

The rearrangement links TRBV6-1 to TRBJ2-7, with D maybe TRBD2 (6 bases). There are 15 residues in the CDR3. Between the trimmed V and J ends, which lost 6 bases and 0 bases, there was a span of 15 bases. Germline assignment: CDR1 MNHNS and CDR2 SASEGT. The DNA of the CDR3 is TGTGCCAGCAGAGAATGGCTAGCGATCTCCTACGAGCAGTACTTC. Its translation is CASREWLAISYEQYF.